The 7 T cell receptor beta chains below come from one sample, sequenced in a study of technical replicates of blood from several donors. TCRdb's copy holds only in-frame clones and misses some; the assay was immunoSEQ multiplex PCR. The sample has about 70,000 clones; around 97% are singletons. Source material: T cells isolated from PBMCs. The source is a human donor in good health.

The rearrangement joins TRBV11-3 to TRBJ2-3; 11 bases match TRBD2. The CDR3 has 13 residues. From germline, CDR1 is SGHNT and CDR2 YENEEA. The junction had 0 bases not matched to a gene; V was cut back by 2 bases and J by 8 bases. For the CDR3, the DNA is TGTGCCAGCAGCTTAACTAGCGGGGGTACGCAGTATTTT. Its translation is CASSLTSGGTQYF.

The chain joins TRBV18 to TRBJ1-5; D unclear. With 2 bases removed from V and 3 bases from J, the gap between germline ends came to 8 bases. The V gene's germline CDR1 is KGHSH and CDR2 LQKENI. The CDR3 runs to 14 residues. The CDR3 DNA reads TGTGCCAGCTCACCAGAGGCAGCCAATCAGCCCCAGCATTTT. Its protein is CASSPEAANQPQHF.

The chain is built from TRBV6-1 and TRBJ1-1; 8 positions match TRBD1. This CDR3 is built from 13 residues. Germline CDR1 reads MNHNS; CDR2 reads SASEGT. Germline trimming cut 1 base from V and 7 bases from J; bases unmatched to any gene: 2. In DNA, the CDR3 is TGTGCCAGCAGTGAAGAACAGGGGGTTGAAGCTTTCTTT. As protein: CASSEEQGVEAFF.

This chain connects TRBV7-8 to TRBJ2-3; weak D call: TRBD2 (7 bases). CDR1 is SGHVS, CDR2 FQNEAQ, per germline. Trimming removed 5 bases from V and 4 bases from J, with 25 bases in between. The length of the CDR3 is 18 residues. CDR3 sequence: CASSTPPRGAVDPDTQYF. The CDR3 DNA reads TGTGCCAGCAGCACGCCCCCTCGGGGGGCGGTGGACCCAGATACGCAGTATTTT. Full variable domain (remainder filled in from reference TRBV7-8 and TRBJ2-3): GAGVSQSPRYKVAKRGQDVALRCDPISGHVSLFWYQQALGQGPEFLTYFQNEAQLDKSGLPSDRFFAERPEGSVSTLKIQRTQQEDSAVYLCASSTPPRGAVDPDTQYFGPGTRLTVL.

The genes are TRBV5-1 and TRBJ2-2; TRBD1 matches 7 bases. CDR3 length: 18 residues. With V trimmed by 2 bases and J by 3 bases, 13 bases remained unmatched. Per germline, CDR1 SGHRS and CDR2 YFSETQ. In DNA, the CDR3 is TGCGCCAGCAGCTTAAATCCGGGACAGAATTTATACACCGGGGAGCTGTTTTTT. Its translation is CASSLNPGQNLYTGELFF.

The chain links TRBV29-1 to TRBJ2-3; 7 bases line up with TRBD2. V lost 6 bases and J lost 0; bases outside the gene matches: 3. Germline V CDR1 and CDR2: SQVTM, ANQGSEA. The CDR3 loop spans 13 amino acids. The CDR3: CSVERGSTDTQYF. The CDR3 region has the DNA TGCAGCGTCGAGCGGGGAAGCACAGATACGCAGTATTTT.

This chain links TRBV10-1 with TRBJ2-2; D uncertain. Germline assignment: CDR1 WNHNN and CDR2 SYGVQD (reference sequence). This CDR3 has 13 residues. V was clipped by 3 bases and J by 4 bases, with 6 bases between them. The CDR3 protein is CASSDPPTGELFF. CDR3 coding DNA: TGCGCCAGCAGTGACCCTCCCACCGGGGAGCTGTTTTTT.